Below are 21 T cell receptor beta chains sequenced from a single sample in a study of CD8+CD57+ T cells in acquired aplastic anemia (dated by TCRdb to about 2018). The reads were generated on an Illumina HiSeq 2000. Genomic DNA was used as template for profiling of TCR beta VDJ combinations and CDR3 sequences. In-frame beta chains were kept once TCRdb had trimmed the public reads at Q25 with fastp and called clones with MiXCR. When rows share a CDR3 protein, they turn into one entry using the most common DNA and genes. A total of around 180,000 distinct CDR3 sequences appear in this sample, 55% to 70% of them only once. The top ten constitute 45% of the sample. The sequenced material came from sorted CD4+, CD8+, or CD8+CD57+ T cells (not recorded which) from PBMCs. The origin of the receptors is a human donor in good health.

This rearrangement joins TRBV11-2 to TRBJ1-2; 7 positions match TRBD1. The J segment lost 4 bases and the V segment lost 7 bases, leaving 15 bases of the junction unmatched. This CDR3 comprises 16 residues. The germline gives CDR1 SGHAT, CDR2 FQNNGV. The DNA of the CDR3 is TGTGCCAGCACTTTGGGGACAGCGCTCCTAAGCTATGGCTACACCTTC. Residues: CASTLGTALLSYGYTF.

The rearrangement joins TRBV20-1 to TRBJ1-2; 9 bases line up with TRBD1. After removal of 6 bases from V and 3 bases from J, the junction contained 11 bases not matched to a gene. This CDR3 has 15 residues. Germline CDR1 is DFQATT and CDR2 is SNEGSKA (reference sequence). CDR3 amino acids: CSAPRTGAEDYGYTF. CDR3 DNA sequence: TGCAGTGCCCCCCGGACAGGGGCCGAGGACTATGGCTACACCTTC.

This clonotype was found many times. The V gene is TRBV7-9, the J gene TRBJ2-7, with D possibly TRBD1 on 5 matching bases. Germline V gene lookup returns CDR1 SEHNR and CDR2 FQNEAQ (reference sequence). This CDR3 is 13 amino acids long. V lost 6 bases, J lost 5 bases, and 14 bases lay in between. The chain's CDR3 is CASSRQSLDEQYF. CDR3 coding DNA: TGTGCCAGCAGTAGACAGTCGCTGGACGAGCAGTACTTC.

J is TRBJ1-2 and V is TRBV29-1, with a weak D call TRBD1 (5 bases). Germline V lookup: CDR1 SQVTM, CDR2 ANQGSEA. The CDR3 has 12 amino acids. Deletions cut 4 bases from V and 8 bases from J, with 14 bases between. The DNA for the CDR3 is TGCAGCGTTGCGGGGGACGGTTACGGCTACACCTTC. Encoded protein: CSVAGDGYGYTF.

The CDR3 DNA follows: TGTGCCAGCAGCCAGAATCCGGGACTAGCGGGAGGCTATGGCTACACCTTC. Translated: CASSQNPGLAGGYGYTF. The chain is built from TRBV7-9 and TRBJ1-2, with D perhaps TRBD1 (5 bases). The CDR3 length is 17 residues. CDR1 and CDR2 from the germline V gene are SEHNR and FQNEAQ (reference sequence). With 5 bases removed from V and 4 bases from J, the gap between germline ends came to 23 bases.

The CDR3 DNA reads TGCAGCGTTGATGCTGGTGTAGGCTACACCTTC. Translated, it gives CSVDAGVGYTF. This chain links TRBV29-1 with TRBJ1-2; D call uncertain. The CDR3 has 11 residues. Per germline, CDR1 SQVTM and CDR2 ANQGSEA. Trimming took off 3 bases at V and 8 bases at J, with 10 bases between the two ends. Together with reference TRBV29-1 and TRBJ1-2, the CDR3 gives the full variable domain: SAVISQKPSRDICQRGTSLTIQCQVDSQVTMMFWYRQQPGQSLTLIATANQGSEATYESGFVIDKFPISRPNLTFSTLTVSNMSPEDSSIYLCSVDAGVGYTFGSGTRLTVV.

J is TRBJ1-6 and V is TRBV10-3; 9 positions match TRBD1. This CDR3 comprises 19 residues. Germline V lookup: CDR1 ENHRY, CDR2 SYGVKD. The V and J ends lost 0 bases and 7 bases, in that order; junction bases with no gene match: 13. CDR3 coding DNA: TGTGCCATCAGTGAGTCGGACAGGGGCGAACCACCTCCCAATTCACCCCTCCACTTT. This translates into CAISESDRGEPPPNSPLHF.

Details on this clonotype: Since the CDR3 does not end with the conserved phenylalanine or tryptophan, this likely comes from a read error. Because the CDR3's place on the DNA is in doubt, the DNA is left out and the CDR3 is given as listed by TCRdb. The chain has TRBV7-9 and TRBJ2-5; the D call TRBD2 from the table was never checked on the DNA. Per germline, CDR1 SEHNR and CDR2 FQNEAQ (reference sequence). The CDR3 region is 10 residues in length, termini included. The CDR3 loop is CASSLGALML.

This clonotype was picked up a small number of times. The chain links TRBV15 to TRBJ2-5, with D hard to call. The CDR3 length is 12 residues. V was shortened by 0 bases and J by 5 bases, with 4 bases between the two germline ends. Germline V CDR1 and CDR2: LNHNV, YYDKDF (reference sequence). CDR3 region: CATSREGETQYF. The CDR3 DNA is TGTGCCACCAGCAGAGAGGGGGAGACCCAGTACTTC.

The J gene is TRBJ1-2, the V gene TRBV29-1, with D hard to call. The CDR3 spans 13 residues. V was shortened by 7 bases and J by 2 bases, with 14 bases between the two germline ends. CDR1 is SQVTM and CDR2 is ANQGSEA in the germline V gene. CDR3 in amino acids: CSGRTNSNYGYTF. DNA of the CDR3: TGCAGCGGGAGGACGAATTCGAACTATGGCTACACCTTC.

The J gene is TRBJ1-6, the V gene TRBV2; a possible D gene is TRBD1 (6 bases). Germline V gene data show CDR1 as SNHLY and CDR2 as FYNNEI. This CDR3 contains 14 residues. V shed 8 bases and J shed 6 bases, with 14 bases lying between them. CDR3 region: CASFTGSSNSPLHF. CDR3 DNA sequence: TGTGCCAGCTTTACAGGGTCAAGTAATTCACCCCTCCACTTT.

The chain employs TRBV7-3 and TRBJ2-7, with unresolved D. Germline V gene sequence: CDR1 SGHTA, CDR2 FQGTGA. This CDR3 is built from 13 residues. Trimming took off 2 bases at V and 5 bases at J, with 10 bases between the two ends. CDR3 loop: CASSLGRNNEQYF. The CDR3 DNA follows: TGTGCCAGCAGCTTAGGTCGTAATAACGAGCAGTACTTC.

Worth noting for this clonotype: This clone may be a read error of a much larger clone one base away. The gene calls are TRBV4-1 and TRBJ2-2, with D tentatively TRBD2 (6 bases). The CDR3 loop spans 15 amino acids. Germline CDR1 reads MGHRA; CDR2 reads YSYEKL. CDR3 DNA: TGCGCCAGCACTAACGGAGGGCGCGTCACCGGGGAGCTGCTTTTT. Amino acids: CASTNGGRVTGELLF.

This clonotype appeared once. This chain connects TRBV9 to TRBJ2-3, with 9 bases matching TRBD2. The CDR3 runs to 15 residues. J was trimmed by 4 bases and V by 4 bases; bases with no gene match: 7. Looked up from germline, CDR1 is SGDLS and CDR2 is YYNGEE. CDR3 sequence: CASSFSGSFSDTQYF. Written as DNA, the CDR3 is TGTGCCAGCAGCTTTAGCGGGAGTTTTTCAGATACGCAGTATTTT.

This chain connects TRBV7-3 to TRBJ1-1; possibly TRBD1 for D (5 bases). The germline V and J ends were trimmed by 2 bases and 4 bases, with 11 bases remaining between them. The CDR3 has 14 amino acids. CDR1 and CDR2 (germline): SGHTA, FQGTGA. The CDR3 sequence: CASSLDNQGTEAFF. The DNA of the CDR3 is TGTGCCAGCAGCTTAGACAATCAGGGCACTGAAGCTTTCTTT.

This clonotype was found a few times. The rearrangement joins TRBV20-1 to TRBJ2-3; perhaps TRBD2 as D (6 bases). The CDR3 runs 13 residues. From germline, CDR1 is DFQATT and CDR2 SNEGSKA (reference sequence). The V gene lost 3 bases and the J gene lost 1 base, with 8 bases spanning the gap. CDR3 protein: CSASGSGTDTQYF. CDR3 in DNA: TGCAGTGCTAGCGGGAGTGGCACAGATACGCAGTATTTT.

This clonotype came up many times. Here the CDR3 DNA reads TGCAGTGCCAAGGGACTAGTTAGCTACGAGCAGTACTTC. Its translation is CSAKGLVSYEQYF. The chain carries TRBV20-1 and TRBJ2-7, with 8 bases that match TRBD2. V lost 6 bases and J lost 3; bases outside the gene matches: 7. Germline V gene sequence: CDR1 DFQATT, CDR2 SNEGSKA (reference sequence). This CDR3 is 13 amino acids long.

The rearrangement links TRBV7-2 to TRBJ1-5, with D unresolved. CDR1 is SGHTA and CDR2 is FQGNSA in the germline V gene. This CDR3 has 16 residues. With 3 bases removed from V and 0 bases from J, the gap between germline ends came to 12 bases. This CDR3 reads CASSLTSLVSNQPQHF. The CDR3 nucleotides read TGTGCCAGCAGCTTGACTTCACTGGTTAGCAATCAGCCCCAGCATTTT. Based on the CDR3 plus reference TRBV7-2 and TRBJ1-5, the full variable domain is GAGVSQSPSNKVTEKGKDVELRCDPISGHTALYWYRQSLGQGLEFLIYFQGNSAPDKSGLPSDRFSAERTGGSVSTLTIQRTQQEDSAVYLCASSLTSLVSNQPQHFGDGTRLSIL.

CDR3 DNA sequence: TGTGCCAGCAGCTTAGGGAGGACTAGGACCACCTACGAGCAGTACTTC. Translated: CASSLGRTRTTYEQYF. The rearrangement joins TRBV7-2 to TRBJ2-5, with TRBD2 matching 7 bases. Judging by the DNA end, TRBJ2-7 fits better; the J call may be wrong. Germline CDR1 SGHTA, CDR2 FQGNSA. The CDR3 spans 16 residues.

The rearrangement links TRBV9 to TRBJ2-1, with unresolved D. V was clipped by 2 bases and J by 4 bases, with 13 bases between them. The CDR3 length is 15 residues. Germline V CDR1 and CDR2: SGDLS, YYNGEE. CDR3 protein: CASSVDGSRYNEQFF. The DNA for the CDR3 is TGTGCCAGCAGCGTTGACGGCTCTCGGTACAATGAGCAGTTCTTC. The entire variable domain, with the rest obtained from reference TRBV9 and TRBJ2-1, is as follows: DSGVTQTPKHLITATGQRVTLRCSPRSGDLSVYWYQQSLDQGLQFLIQYYNGEERAKGNILERFSAQQFPDLHSELNLSSLELGDSALYFCASSVDGSRYNEQFFGPGTRLTVL.

This clonotype came up many times. The chain employs TRBV25-1 and TRBJ1-1; D is unresolved. CDR3 length equals 16 residues. V was trimmed by 5 bases and J by 2 bases, leaving 18 bases between them. CDR1 is MGHDK and CDR2 is SYGVNS in the germline V gene. The CDR3 region has the DNA TGTGCCAGCAGTTACCCAAATGGCGGCCCTAACACTGAAGCTTTCTTT. It translates to CASSYPNGGPNTEAFF.